This entry is about one TCR beta chain. Its antigen is unknown. Base quality data are lacking; no much larger clone is found one base away. Synthetic TCR analog templates were spiked into each PCR so that absolute template abundance could be estimated from read counts. The immunoSEQ assay was used to amplify TCRbeta CDR3 regions from genomic DNA with bias-controlled V and J gene primers. Sequencing of rearranged TCRbeta segments was performed at approximately 20X coverage. Per the authors' processing: Sequencing errors were corrected by clustering and CDR3s were annotated against IMGT to assign V, D and J genes. Downstream analyses used only productive TCRbeta rearrangements and left out out-of-frame or stop-codon sequences. To compute clonality, Shannon entropy was normalized by the log of the number of unique productive sequences and then subtracted from one. Fisher's exact test with Benjamini-Hochberg correction, using a cutoff of adjusted p below 0.01, was how clones that differed between time points or between blood and tumor were identified. TCRdb re-hosts the immuneACCESS table, in-frame sequences only. Its copies lack some clones; in the studies checked, an unresolved V gene accounts for under half of them, and the cause for the rest is not known. V, J and clone size were drawn from that table, and D and trimming were deduced from the DNA. In this sample the table shows about 36,000 clones, roughly 80% of which occur a single time. Over 9.5% of the sample is held by the ten biggest clonotypes.

The record originates from a study of PD-L1 blockade in urothelial cancer (dated by TCRdb to 2017 to 2019). In terms of the full investigation: Therapy was started in the mid-2010s for all patients, and atezolizumab 1,200 mg was administered intravenously every 3 weeks. Pretreatment tumor samples and matched peripheral blood, collected serially before and after atezolizumab treatment, underwent TCR sequencing. Durable clinical benefit meant progression-free survival longer than 6 months, and TCR features were also tested against progression-free and overall survival. An exploratory multi-omic analysis was conducted of the somatic, immune and clinical correlates of response to PD-L1 blockade with atezolizumab in urothelial cancer. Twenty-five of 29 patients were identified as males with urothelial cancer of bladder origin, and a prior smoking history was reported by 18 of 29 patients. Blood samples yielded a median of roughly 150,000 T cells and tens of thousands of unique TCRs, with median clonality approximately 0.08. About 10 patients achieved durable clinical benefit and some 21 did not. Whole exome sequencing and RNA sequencing of pretreatment tumors were performed alongside TCR sequencing in the same patients. Under 30 patients had pretreatment blood TCR-seq, some 25 had at least one posttreatment blood collection, and some 25 had tumor TCR-seq. Patients had an ECOG performance status of 0 or 1 and had received between 0 and 3 prior chemotherapy regimens. Blood samples were analyzed 3 weeks after the start of treatment (second dose) and 6 weeks after the start of treatment.

Overall study outcomes, separate from this receptor: Greater expansion of tumor-associated TCR clones in peripheral blood 3 weeks after the start of treatment was observed in patients with durable benefit (n of about 20, p = 0.022). Improved progression-free and overall survival was associated with having pretreatment peripheral blood TCR clonality below the median. Small sample size (n ≈ 29) and many exploratory analyses mean the results are intended to be hypothesis-generating.

What the time point label conveys for this sample: peripheral blood 6 weeks after treatment start. A total of under 30 patients with locally advanced or metastatic urothelial carcinoma, treated at Memorial Sloan Kettering on a trial protocol, made up the cohort. Peripheral blood mononuclear cells were collected pretreatment and during treatment, with between 1 and 8 total time points per patient. The Qiagen DNeasy Blood extraction kit was used to purify genomic DNA from total PBMCs and from tumor samples. PBMCs were collected pretreatment and during treatment, and were isolated and stored as previously described. Including cysteine and phenylalanine, the CDR3 has 14 amino acids. Of the read, only the CDR3 DNA is kept; its 42 bases are in frame from base 1. CDR1 and CDR2, per the germline V gene, are SGHVS and FQNEAQ. A distance of 12 bases separates the germline ends of V and J, which lose 5 bases and 2 bases respectively.

This chain is built from TRBV7-8 and TRBJ2-5, with the D gene too uncertain to name. The sample in question was PBMCs, obtained around atezolizumab (anti-PD-L1) treatment. The clonotype originates from a middle-aged man with urothelial cancer. In nucleotides, the sequence is TGTGCCAGCAGCCCTCTGAGTGGTCAAGAGACCCAGTACTTC. Its coded protein is CASSPLSGQETQYF.